These 21 T cell receptor beta chains were all obtained from the same sample, sequenced in a study of identical twins. TCRdb re-derived calls from the 5' RACE reads in MiXCR, one entry per CDR3 protein. The sample lists roughly 470,000 distinct CDR3 sequences; around 15% were seen once. These same data were also listed under a study on yellow fever vaccine responses in identical twins.

Material for sequencing was CD4+ T cells sorted from blood. The receptors originated from a young woman in good health.

The CDR3 loop is CSARMRSGGTQYF. CDR3 nucleotide sequence: TGCAGTGCTAGGATGCGGTCCGGGGGTACGCAGTATTTT. The chain carries TRBV20-1 and TRBJ2-3; possible D gene TRBD2, 6 bases. CDR1 and CDR2 (germline): DFQATT, SNEGSKA (reference sequence). Trimming cost V 3 bases and J 8 bases, with 15 bases left between them. This CDR3 contains 13 residues.

In its sample, this clonotype was seen a few times. This chain joins TRBV2 and TRBJ1-1; D might be TRBD1 (5 bases). Between the trimmed V and J ends, which lost 6 bases and 8 bases, there was a span of 10 bases. CDR1 and CDR2 (germline): SNHLY, FYNNEI. CDR3 length: 11 residues. This CDR3 is CASRRGGEAFF. The CDR3 DNA reads as TGTGCCAGCAGAAGGGGAGGAGAAGCTTTCTTT.

This clonotype was counted ten times or more. J is TRBJ2-1 and V is TRBV4-3, with D possibly being TRBD1 (5 bases). Germline values: CDR1 LGHNA, CDR2 YSLEER. The V end was cut by 0 bases, the J end by 0 bases, with 15 bases between. This CDR3 spans 18 amino acids. The CDR3: CASSQESHGAASYNEQFF. The CDR3 region has the DNA TGCGCCAGCAGCCAAGAATCCCATGGGGCGGCCTCCTACAATGAGCAGTTCTTC.

This clonotype was observed a handful of times. The chain links TRBV28 to TRBJ1-2; D possibly corresponds to TRBD1 (5 bases). The CDR3 consists of 14 residues. V was cut by 5 bases and J by 1 base, with 11 bases left in between. Germline V lookup: CDR1 MDHEN, CDR2 SYDVKM. The CDR3 is CASSPGGVNYGYTF. CDR3 DNA sequence: TGTGCCAGCAGTCCTGGGGGTGTTAACTATGGCTACACCTTC.

This clonotype has a handful of counts. The V and J genes are TRBV7-8 and TRBJ2-3, with 8 bases identical to TRBD1. The CDR3 has 15 residues. The V segment lost 4 bases and the J segment 1 base; nucleotides outside the gene matches: 4. The germline V gene has CDR1 SGHVS and CDR2 FQNEAQ. The CDR3 loop reads CASSSDRVGTDTQYF. DNA of the CDR3: TGTGCCAGCAGCTCGGACAGGGTGGGCACAGATACGCAGTATTTT.

This clonotype has a handful of counts. V usage is TRBV5-1 and J usage is TRBJ2-1, with unresolved D. Germline lookup yields CDR1 SGHRS and CDR2 YFSETQ. The CDR3 is 15 amino acids. Trimming took 1 base from V and 5 from J, leaving 13 bases between them. The CDR3 nucleotides are TGCGCCAGCAGCTTGTTGGTTGGTGGACACAATGAGCAGTTCTTC. This translates into CASSLLVGGHNEQFF.

This clonotype occurred many times. This rearrangement joins TRBV12-3 or TRBV12-4 to TRBJ1-3; the D is unclear. Trimming removed 5 bases at V and 2 bases at J, with 13 bases between. The CDR3 totals 15 residues. CDR3 in amino acids: CASSAHVRTGNTIYF. In nucleotides, the CDR3 is TGTGCCAGCAGTGCCCACGTGAGAACTGGAAACACCATATATTTT.

The rearrangement joins TRBV18 to TRBJ2-2; 9 positions agree with TRBD1. The CDR3 consists of 17 residues. Germline V CDR1 and CDR2: KGHSH, LQKENI. J lost 3 bases, V lost 5 bases, and 10 bases had no gene match. CDR3 sequence: CASSAEPGTGYTGELFF. The CDR3 nucleotides are TGTGCCAGCTCAGCTGAACCCGGGACAGGGTACACCGGGGAGCTGTTTTTT.

This chain uses TRBV20-1 with TRBJ2-5, with TRBD2 identical over 8 bases. With V trimmed by 0 bases and J by 7 bases, 10 bases remained unmatched. The CDR3 runs 15 residues. CDR1 is DFQATT and CDR2 is SNEGSKA in the germline V gene (reference sequence). CDR3 in amino acids: CSARDLTGGHGTQYF. The DNA for the CDR3 is TGCAGTGCTAGAGATTTAACGGGGGGGCATGGGACCCAGTACTTC.

The sample holds a few counts of this clonotype. The rearrangement joins TRBV4-1 to TRBJ2-7; D may be TRBD1 (5 bases). The CDR3 contains 14 residues. V was clipped by 3 bases and J by 3 bases, with 12 bases between them. Germline V gene sequence: CDR1 MGHRA, CDR2 YSYEKL. The CDR3 coding sequence is TGCGCCAGCAGCCAGGGGCAGAGGAACTACGAGCAGTACTTC. This encodes CASSQGQRNYEQYF.

The V gene is TRBV6-2 or TRBV6-3, the J gene TRBJ1-2; D not resolved. CDR1 is MNHEY and CDR2 is SVGEGT in the germline V gene. The length of the CDR3 is 11 residues. The ends were cut back, 7 bases at V and 7 bases at J, with 10 bases in the middle. The CDR3 protein is CASTDMGGYTF. The CDR3 DNA is TGTGCCAGCACCGACATGGGTGGCTACACCTTC.

A few counts support this clonotype. V is TRBV6-5 and J is TRBJ2-7; D remains ambiguous. There are 15 residues in the CDR3. Germline CDR1 and CDR2: MNHEY and SVGAGI. V lost 6 bases and J lost 4, with 19 bases in between. CDR3 sequence (DNA): TGTGCCAGCAGATATAATAAGCTGCAGCCTTACGAGCAGTACTTC. Its translation: CASRYNKLQPYEQYF.

The V call is TRBV7-9, the J call TRBJ2-5, with D possibly TRBD1 on 6 matching bases. V was trimmed by 7 bases and J by 5 bases, leaving 14 bases between them. The CDR3 has 13 amino acids. Germline CDR1 reads SEHNR; CDR2 reads FQNEAQ (reference sequence). Written as DNA, the CDR3 is TGTGCCAGCAACGGGGCCCAGGGGGAGACCCAGTACTTC. It yields the protein CASNGAQGETQYF.

This clonotype was seen a handful of times. This chain connects TRBV10-1 to TRBJ2-3, with 7 bases identical to TRBD2. The CDR3 consists of 14 residues. Trimming took 4 bases from V and 2 from J; bases not matched to a gene: 3. The germline CDR1 and CDR2 sequences are WNHNN and SYGVQD (reference sequence). The CDR3 loop reads CASSGERDTDTQYF. The CDR3 coding sequence is TGCGCCAGCAGTGGGGAGCGGGACACAGATACGCAGTATTTT.

This clonotype has more than one count but fewer than ten. The V and J genes are TRBV5-1 and TRBJ2-1; D may be TRBD2 (6 bases). Germline assignment: CDR1 SGHRS and CDR2 YFSETQ. With 4 bases removed from V and 7 bases from J, the gap between germline ends came to 12 bases. The CDR3 extends over 13 amino acids. CDR3 sequence (DNA): TGCGCCAGCAGCGGGGGACTCCATAATGAGCAGTTCTTC. It yields the protein CASSGGLHNEQFF.

This clonotype was seen more than once but under ten times. The chain joins TRBV15 to TRBJ2-5; TRBD1 aligns across 7 bases. V lost 6 bases and J lost 6; bases outside the gene matches: 7. CDR1 is LNHNV, CDR2 YYDKDF, per germline (reference sequence). The CDR3 runs to 13 residues. The CDR3 DNA reads TGTGCCACCAGGGATCCACAGGGGAAGACCCAGTACTTC. Translating gives CATRDPQGKTQYF.

There are many counts of this clonotype. V gene TRBV12-3 or TRBV12-4 combines with J gene TRBJ2-1; 7 bases agree with TRBD2. V gave up 7 bases and J gave up 7 bases; unmatched junction bases: 7. The CDR3 extends over 13 amino acids. CDR3 region: CASTRNGGNEQFF. The DNA for the CDR3 is TGTGCCAGCACTAGAAACGGGGGGAATGAGCAGTTCTTC.

This chain links TRBV7-2 with TRBJ1-2; D is uncertain. The CDR3 is made up of 16 amino acids. Trimming stripped 5 bases from V and 3 bases from J, with 19 bases between. CDR1 is SGHTA, CDR2 FQGNSA, per germline. The CDR3 DNA sequence: TGTGCCAGCAGCCCAACAAATCTAGTCGGGCACTATGGCTACACCTTC. Protein sequence: CASSPTNLVGHYGYTF.

The chain is built from TRBV6-5 and TRBJ2-2, with a weak D call TRBD2 (5 bases). The CDR3 length is 15 residues. The germline gives CDR1 MNHEY, CDR2 SVGAGI. V was shortened by 2 bases and J by 4 bases, with 11 bases between the two germline ends. CDR3 protein: CASSYQRSPTGELFF. The CDR3, as DNA: TGTGCCAGCAGTTACCAGCGGAGCCCCACCGGGGAGCTGTTTTTT.

The rearrangement links TRBV15 to TRBJ2-3; D gene uncertain. V was trimmed by 8 bases and J by 1 base, leaving 13 bases between them. The V gene's germline CDR1 is LNHNV and CDR2 YYDKDF (reference sequence). This CDR3 has 14 residues. CDR3 nucleotides: TGTGCCACCTGTATAGGGCTCGGCACAGATACGCAGTATTTT. This codes for CATCIGLGTDTQYF.

V is TRBV18 and J is TRBJ1-1, with D possibly being TRBD1 (6 bases). The V end lost 1 base, the J end lost 0 bases, and 12 bases lay between the germline ends. The CDR3 totals 16 residues. CDR1 and CDR2 (germline): KGHSH, LQKENI. The CDR3 nucleotides read TGTGCCAGCTCACCACGCGGACAGCCCATGAACACTGAAGCTTTCTTT. Amino acids: CASSPRGQPMNTEAFF.